This note documents a single TCR beta chain sequence. What it binds is not known. The authors reverse transcribed all of the isolated RNA, so sequencing captured expressed TCRB transcripts. Clones were read by immunoSEQ multiplex PCR, and TCRdb kept only the in-frame ones, dropping some. The table has 41,000 or so clones, approximately 61% seen once. The source of the sample is a study of beta chain features in type 1 diabetes. Germline-derived CDR1 and CDR2 are SGHTA and FQGNSA. The CDR3 is 13 amino acids. The V end was cut by 5 bases, the J end by 2 bases, with 8 bases between. Overall study results and limits: Type 1 diabetes patients had TCRB CDR3s that were shorter (moderately but significantly so) in all four CD4+ subsets.

The chain combines TRBV7-2 with TRBJ2-3; no firm D call. The specimen was Tregs from blood. This clonotype originated in a man aged 30 to 39 with type 1 diabetes. Some clones in this sample may be carry-over from other donors' samples. The CDR3 is CASSVMYTDTQYF. The CDR3 DNA sequence: TGTGCCAGCAGCGTTATGTACACAGATACGCAGTATTTT.